The entry below describes one T cell receptor beta chain. This table comes from immunoSEQ multiplex PCR, and its TCRdb copy is limited to in-frame clones, with some not included. Seen here are approximately 88,000 clones, about 82% observed once, and the top ten hold less than 9.5%. Looked up from germline, CDR1 is GTSNPN and CDR2 is SVGIG (reference sequence). The CDR3 runs 12 residues. The data derive from a study of a mutant IDH1 vaccine in newly diagnosed glioma. Overall study context: Patients arrived already treated with radiotherapy, temozolomide, or both, most having had both.

As to time point: baseline, week 1 (first vaccination visit). As for treatment: pre-vaccination baseline after standard-of-care therapy. The TCR was taken from a man aged 40-49 years with glioma. This sample comprised PBMCs, obtained from a glioma patient treated with radiotherapy, temozolomide or both. The rearrangement links TRBV30 to TRBJ2-7; the D gene is possibly TRBD1 (6 bases). In DNA form, the CDR3 reads TGTGCTGGGAAGCAGGGGATCTACGAGCAGTACTTC. It encodes CAGKQGIYEQYF.